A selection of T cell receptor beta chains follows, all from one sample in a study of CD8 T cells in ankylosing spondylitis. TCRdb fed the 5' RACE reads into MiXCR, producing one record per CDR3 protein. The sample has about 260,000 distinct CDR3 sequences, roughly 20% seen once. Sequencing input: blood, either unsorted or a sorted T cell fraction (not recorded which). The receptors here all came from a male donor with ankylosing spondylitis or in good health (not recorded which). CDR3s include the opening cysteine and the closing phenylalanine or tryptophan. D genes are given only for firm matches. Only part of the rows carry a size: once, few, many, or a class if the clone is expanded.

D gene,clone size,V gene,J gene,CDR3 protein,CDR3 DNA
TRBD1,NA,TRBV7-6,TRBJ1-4,CASSLAGQGASNEKLFF,TGTGCCAGCAGCCTTGCGGGACAGGGGGCTTCTAATGAAAAACTGTTTTTT
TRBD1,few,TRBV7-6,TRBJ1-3,CASSLDSGGIRNTIYF,TGTGCCAGCAGCTTAGACTCAGGGGGCATCAGAAACACCATATATTTT
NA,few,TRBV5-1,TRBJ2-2,CASGAANTGELFF,TGCGCCAGTGGAGCAGCCAACACCGGGGAGCTGTTTTTT
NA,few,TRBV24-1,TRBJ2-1,CATGTYNEQFF,TGTGCCACGGGGACTTACAATGAGCAGTTCTTC
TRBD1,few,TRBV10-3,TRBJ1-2,CAISEGQGYGYTF,TGTGCCATCAGTGAGGGACAGGGATATGGCTACACCTTC
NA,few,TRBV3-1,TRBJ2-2,CASSPQTNTGELFF,TGTGCCAGCAGCCCTCAGACGAACACCGGGGAGCTGTTTTTT
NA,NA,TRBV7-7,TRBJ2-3,CASSPGGPSTDTQYF,TGTGCTAGCAGCCCGGGGGGCCCTAGCACAGATACGCAGTATTTT
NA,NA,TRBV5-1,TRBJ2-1,CASSLTDNEQFF,TGCGCCAGCAGCTTGACGGACAATGAGCAGTTCTTC
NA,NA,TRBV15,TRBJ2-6,CTTSPDSSGANVLTF,TGTACCACCAGCCCGGACAGCTCTGGGGCCAACGTCCTGACTTTC
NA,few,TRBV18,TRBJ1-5,CASSLGTQAKPQHF,TGTGCCAGCTCACTGGGGACGCAGGCAAAGCCCCAGCATTTT
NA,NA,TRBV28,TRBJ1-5,CAIRGSRGDGQPQHF,TGTGCCATCCGGGGCTCCAGGGGAGACGGTCAGCCCCAGCATTTT
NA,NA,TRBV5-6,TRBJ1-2,CASSQDSSYGYTF,TGTGCCAGCAGCCAGGACAGTAGCTATGGCTACACCTTC
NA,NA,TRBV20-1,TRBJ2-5,CSAQLSGRETQYF,TGCAGTGCCCAATTGAGCGGGCGGGAGACCCAGTACTTC
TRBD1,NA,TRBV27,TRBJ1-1,CASSLSDPPGIGGLAFF,TGTGCCAGCAGTTTAAGTGATCCACCCGGTATAGGGGGCCTAGCTTTCTTT
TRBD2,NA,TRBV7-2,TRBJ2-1,CASSFISGGANEQFF,TGTGCCAGCAGCTTTATTTCCGGGGGGGCTAATGAGCAGTTCTTC
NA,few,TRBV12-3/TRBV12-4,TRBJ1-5,CASSHRYSNQPQHF,TGTGCCAGCAGCCACAGATATAGCAATCAGCCCCAGCATTTT
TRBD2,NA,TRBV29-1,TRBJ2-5,CSVRPGGNQETQYF,TGCAGCGTTCGGCCGGGGGGGAACCAAGAGACCCAGTACTTC
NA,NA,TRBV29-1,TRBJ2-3,CSVEEDRTDTQYF,TGCAGCGTTGAAGAGGATCGGACAGATACGCAGTATTTT
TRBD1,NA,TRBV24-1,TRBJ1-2,CATSATDRGLGGYTF,TGTGCCACCAGTGCCACGGACAGGGGGCTCGGTGGCTACACCTTC
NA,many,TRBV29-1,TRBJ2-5,CSVGTEETQYF,TGCAGCGTTGGGACAGAGGAGACCCAGTACTTC
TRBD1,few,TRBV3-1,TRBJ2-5,CASSLKGGRETQYF,TGTGCCAGCAGCCTCAAAGGGGGCCGGGAGACCCAGTACTTC
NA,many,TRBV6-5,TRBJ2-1,CASKVYNEQFF,TGTGCCAGCAAAGTGTACAATGAGCAGTTCTTC
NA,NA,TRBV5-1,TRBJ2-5,CASSSIVQETQYF,TGCGCCAGCAGCTCCATCGTCCAAGAGACCCAGTACTTC
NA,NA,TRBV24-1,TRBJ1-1,CATSDPLGEAFF,TGTGCCACCAGTGATCCCCTGGGTGAAGCTTTCTTT
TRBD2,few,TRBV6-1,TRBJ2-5,CATLKTSGQETQYF,TGTGCCACCCTAAAAACTAGCGGTCAAGAGACCCAGTACTTC
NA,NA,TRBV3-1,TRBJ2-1,CASSRYNYNEQFF,TGTGCCAGCAGCCGGTACAACTACAATGAGCAGTTCTTC
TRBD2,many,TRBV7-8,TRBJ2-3,CASSRLSGVTTDTQYF,TGTGCCAGCAGCCGCCTAAGCGGGGTCACCACAGATACGCAGTATTTT
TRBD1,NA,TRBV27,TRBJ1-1,CASSSYQGAHTEAFF,TGTGCCAGCAGCTCGTATCAGGGGGCGCACACTGAAGCTTTCTTT
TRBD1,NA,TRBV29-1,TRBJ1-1,CSVRDRGTEAFF,TGCAGCGTACGCGACAGGGGTACTGAAGCTTTCTTT
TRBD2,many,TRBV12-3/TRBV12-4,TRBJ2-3,CASKPGLAGVSDTQYF,TGTGCCAGCAAGCCGGGACTAGCGGGAGTCTCAGATACGCAGTATTTT